A selection of T cell receptor beta chains follows, all from one sample in a study of identical twins. MiXCR, run by TCRdb on the 5' RACE reads, gives a single entry per CDR3 protein. Of hundreds of thousands of distinct CDR3 sequences detected, 5.5% to 7.5% appear once; the ten largest clones hold about 1.8%. The sequencing sample was made of naive T cells sorted from blood. The receptors were sampled from a man aged 18 to 29 in good health. Each CDR3 is given with its conserved first and last residue. The D gene is left open where the match is weak. Rows give clone size only sometimes, using once, few, many, or a class for an expanded clone.

size	V	J	D	DNA	CDR3
many	TRBV10-3	TRBJ2-5	.	TGTGCCACCCGATCCCCAACAGGGAGCCAAGAGACCCAGTACTTC	CATRSPTGSQETQYF
few	TRBV4-2	TRBJ2-5	TRBD2	TGTGCCAGCAGCCAAGAAGAGACTAGCGGGATAGAGACCCAGTACTTC	CASSQEETSGIETQYF
.	TRBV19	TRBJ2-1	TRBD2	TGTGCCAGTAGTATGGGAGGGCCATGGAATGAGCAGTTCTTC	CASSMGGPWNEQFF
many	TRBV6-5	TRBJ2-7	.	TGTGCCAGCAGTTACTCGTCAGGTGGGCCCTACGAGCAGTACTTC	CASSYSSGGPYEQYF
.	TRBV7-2	TRBJ2-2	TRBD1	TGTGCCAGCAGCTCTACAGGGGCCACCGGGGAGCTGTTTTTT	CASSSTGATGELFF
many	TRBV29-1	TRBJ2-3	TRBD1	TGCAGCGGCCGACAGGGGCAATACTATACGCAGTATTTT	CSGRQGQYYTQYF
many	TRBV20-1	TRBJ1-4	.	TGCAGTGCTAGAGAGCCCGGGAATGAAAAACTGTTTTTT	CSAREPGNEKLFF
many	TRBV5-1	TRBJ2-1	TRBD2	TGCGCCAGCAAGAGGCTAGCGGAGGACAATGAGCAGTTCTTC	CASKRLAEDNEQFF
.	TRBV7-2	TRBJ2-3	TRBD2	TGTGCCAGCAGCTCGGGACTAGCGGGGATCTCAGATACGCAGTATTTT	CASSSGLAGISDTQYF
few	TRBV25-1	TRBJ2-1	.	TGTGCCAGCAGTGGGGGGGGCGCAGGGCTTAGGTACAATGAGCAGTTCTTC	CASSGGGAGLRYNEQFF
many	TRBV6-1	TRBJ2-1	TRBD1	TGTGCCAGCAGAGGGGGCGGATCCTACAATGAGCAGTTCTTC	CASRGGGSYNEQFF
.	TRBV12-3/TRBV12-4	TRBJ2-7	.	TGTGCCAGCAGTTTTCAGGGGAACTACGAGCAGTACTTC	CASSFQGNYEQYF
many	TRBV5-1	TRBJ2-1	TRBD2	TGCGCCAGCAGCTTGGGGACTAGCGGAATAGAGCAGTTCTTC	CASSLGTSGIEQFF
many	TRBV4-1	TRBJ2-4	.	TGCGCCAGCAGCCAAGGGTCAACATTACTAGCCAAAAACATTCAGTACTTC	CASSQGSTLLAKNIQYF
few	TRBV12-3/TRBV12-4	TRBJ1-5	.	TGTGCCAGCAGCTATTCGGGGAATAGCAATCAGCCCCAGCATTTT	CASSYSGNSNQPQHF
many	TRBV10-3	TRBJ2-7	TRBD1	TGTGCCATCAGTACGGACAGGGCAAACGAGCAGTACTTC	CAISTDRANEQYF
many	TRBV7-9	TRBJ2-7	.	TGTGCCAGCAGCTTAGAAGCAGGGGGGATGAACGAGCAGTACTTC	CASSLEAGGMNEQYF
many	TRBV20-1	TRBJ2-3	.	TGCAGTTCACTTCAGGGAGCCAGACGTAGCACAGATACGCAGTATTTT	CSSLQGARRSTDTQYF
many	TRBV7-2	TRBJ2-1	TRBD1	TGTGCCAGCAGCTTAGACGGACAGGGGGAAGGTGAGCAGTTCTTC	CASSLDGQGEGEQFF
many	TRBV24-1	TRBJ1-5	.	TGTGCCACCAGTGATTTGGACGGGCCCCAGCATTTT	CATSDLDGPQHF
.	TRBV5-1	TRBJ2-1	TRBD2	TGCGCCAGCCGCCGGACTAGCGGGAGTTTCAATGAGCAGTTCTTC	CASRRTSGSFNEQFF
.	TRBV20-1	TRBJ2-7	.	TGCAGTGCTAGAGATGGGGGTGAGGCGGGCGAGCAGTACTTC	CSARDGGEAGEQYF
few	TRBV7-8	TRBJ2-1	.	TGTGCCAGCAGGGCAGATAGGGGGTTTTCCTACAATGAGCAGTTCTTC	CASRADRGFSYNEQFF
many	TRBV5-1	TRBJ2-2	TRBD2	TGCGCCAGCAGCGGGGGACTAGCAGACACCGGGGAGCTGTTTTTT	CASSGGLADTGELFF
.	TRBV9	TRBJ2-3	.	TGTGCCAGCAGCGTATTGGGAGCGGACACAGATACGCAGTATTTT	CASSVLGADTDTQYF
many	TRBV6-6	TRBJ2-5	.	TGTGCCAGCTCGGTGGGAGTAGAGACCCAGTACTTC	CASSVGVETQYF
many	TRBV5-1	TRBJ2-7	.	TGTGCCAGCAGCTTCGCCTACGAGCAGTACTTC	CASSFAYEQYF
few	TRBV5-5	TRBJ2-1	.	TGTGCCAGCAGCTTGAGGTCGCTAGCCAATGAGCAGTTCTTC	CASSLRSLANEQFF
.	TRBV6-2/TRBV6-3	TRBJ2-2	.	TGTGCCAGCAGTTATATCTCCGGGGAGCTGTTTTTT	CASSYISGELFF
few	TRBV12-3/TRBV12-4	TRBJ2-7	.	TGTGCCAGCAGTTTGGGTAGAGGGCCGGTCGCCTACGAGCAGTACTTC	CASSLGRGPVAYEQYF
few	TRBV12-3/TRBV12-4	TRBJ2-2	TRBD1	TGTGCCAGCAGTTTAAGGACAGGGGCGGTCACCGGGGAGCTGTTTTTT	CASSLRTGAVTGELFF